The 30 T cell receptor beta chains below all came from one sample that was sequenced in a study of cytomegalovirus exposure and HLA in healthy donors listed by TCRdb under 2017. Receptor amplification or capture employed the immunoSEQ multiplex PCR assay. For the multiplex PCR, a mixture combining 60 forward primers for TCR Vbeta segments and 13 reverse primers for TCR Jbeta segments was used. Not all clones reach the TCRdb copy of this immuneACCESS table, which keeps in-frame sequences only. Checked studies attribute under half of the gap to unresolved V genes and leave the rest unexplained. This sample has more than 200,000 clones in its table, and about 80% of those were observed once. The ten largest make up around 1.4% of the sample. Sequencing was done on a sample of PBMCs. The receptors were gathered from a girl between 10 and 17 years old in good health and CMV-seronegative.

The CDR3 protein is CASSRAGGITDTQYF. The CDR3 DNA reads as TGTGCCAGCAGCCGAGCAGGGGGCATAACAGATACGCAGTATTTT. The rearrangement joins TRBV14 to TRBJ2-3; TRBD1 matches 8 bases. CDR3 length: 15 amino acids. The germline gives CDR1 SGHDN, CDR2 FVKESK. The junction had 6 bases not matched to a gene; V was cut back by 4 bases and J by 3 bases. Drawing the rest from reference TRBV14 and TRBJ2-3, the complete variable domain is EAGVTQFPSHSVIEKGQTVTLRCDPISGHDNLYWYRRVMGKEIKFLLHFVKESKQDESGMPNNRFLAERTGGTYSTLKVQPAELEDSGVYFCASSRAGGITDTQYFGPGTRLTVL.

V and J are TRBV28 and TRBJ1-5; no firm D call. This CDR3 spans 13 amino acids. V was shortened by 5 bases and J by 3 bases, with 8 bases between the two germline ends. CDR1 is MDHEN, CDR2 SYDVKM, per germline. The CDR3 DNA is TGTGCCAGCAGTCCTGGACTCAATCAGCCCCAGCATTTT. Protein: CASSPGLNQPQHF.

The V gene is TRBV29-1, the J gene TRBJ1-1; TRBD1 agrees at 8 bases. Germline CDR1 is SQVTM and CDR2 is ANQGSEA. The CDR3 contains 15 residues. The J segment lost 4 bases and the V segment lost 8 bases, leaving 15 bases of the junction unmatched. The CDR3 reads CSSRTGRAVGTEAFF. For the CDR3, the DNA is TGCAGCTCCAGGACAGGGCGAGCTGTGGGCACTGAAGCTTTCTTT.

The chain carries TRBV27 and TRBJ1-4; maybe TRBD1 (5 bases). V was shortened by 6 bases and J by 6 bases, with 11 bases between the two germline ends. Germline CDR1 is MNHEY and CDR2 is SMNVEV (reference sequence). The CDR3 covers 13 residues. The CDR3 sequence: CASRGHTDEKLFF. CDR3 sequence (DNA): TGTGCCAGCAGAGGACATACTGATGAAAAACTGTTTTTT.

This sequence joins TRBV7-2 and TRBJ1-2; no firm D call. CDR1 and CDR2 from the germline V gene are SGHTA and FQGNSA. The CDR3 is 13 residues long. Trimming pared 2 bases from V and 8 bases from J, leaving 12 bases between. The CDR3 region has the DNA TGTGCCAGCAGCTTATCCCCTATATTCGGCTACACCTTC. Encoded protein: CASSLSPIFGYTF.

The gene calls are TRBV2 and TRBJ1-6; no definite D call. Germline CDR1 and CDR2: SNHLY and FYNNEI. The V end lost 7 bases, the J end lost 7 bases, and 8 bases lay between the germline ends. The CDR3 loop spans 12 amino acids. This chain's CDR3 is CASTTENSPLHF. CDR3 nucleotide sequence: TGTGCCAGCACAACGGAGAATTCACCCCTCCACTTT.

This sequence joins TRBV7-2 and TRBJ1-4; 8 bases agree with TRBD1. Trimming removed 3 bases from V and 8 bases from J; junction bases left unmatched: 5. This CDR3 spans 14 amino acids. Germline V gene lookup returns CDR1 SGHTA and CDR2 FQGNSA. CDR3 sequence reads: CASSFDRGDEKLFF. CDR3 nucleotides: TGTGCCAGCAGCTTTGACAGGGGTGACGAAAAACTGTTTTTT.

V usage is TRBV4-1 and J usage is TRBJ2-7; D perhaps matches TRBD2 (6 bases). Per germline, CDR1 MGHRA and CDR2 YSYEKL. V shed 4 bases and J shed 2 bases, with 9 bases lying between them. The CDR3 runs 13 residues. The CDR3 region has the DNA TGCGCCAGCAGCCTGGCGGGGACCTACGAGCAGTACTTC. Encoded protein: CASSLAGTYEQYF.

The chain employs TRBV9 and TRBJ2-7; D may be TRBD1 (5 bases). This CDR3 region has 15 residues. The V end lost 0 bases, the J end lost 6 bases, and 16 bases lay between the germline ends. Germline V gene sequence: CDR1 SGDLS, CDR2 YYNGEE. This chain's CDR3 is CASSVDVGQFSEQYF. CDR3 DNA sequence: TGTGCCAGCAGCGTAGACGTGGGGCAGTTCTCCGAGCAGTACTTC.

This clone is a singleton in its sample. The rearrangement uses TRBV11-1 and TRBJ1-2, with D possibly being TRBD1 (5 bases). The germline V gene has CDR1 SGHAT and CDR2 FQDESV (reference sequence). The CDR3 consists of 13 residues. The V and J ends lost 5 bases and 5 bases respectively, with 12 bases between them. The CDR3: CASSAAGRYGYTF. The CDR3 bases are TGTGCCAGCAGCGCGGCAGGGAGGTATGGCTACACCTTC.

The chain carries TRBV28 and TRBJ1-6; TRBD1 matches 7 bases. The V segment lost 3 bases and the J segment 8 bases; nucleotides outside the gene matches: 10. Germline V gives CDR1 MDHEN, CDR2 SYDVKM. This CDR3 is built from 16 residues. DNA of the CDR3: TGTGCCAGCAGTTTCGGAGGGGGCACGCCTTATTCACCCCTCCACTTT. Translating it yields CASSFGGGTPYSPLHF.

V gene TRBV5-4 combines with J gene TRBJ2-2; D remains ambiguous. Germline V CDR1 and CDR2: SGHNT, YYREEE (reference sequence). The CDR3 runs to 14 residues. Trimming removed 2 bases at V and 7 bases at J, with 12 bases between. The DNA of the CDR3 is TGTGCCAGCAGCTTTTACTCCGGAGTCGGGGAGCTGTTTTTT. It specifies CASSFYSGVGELFF.

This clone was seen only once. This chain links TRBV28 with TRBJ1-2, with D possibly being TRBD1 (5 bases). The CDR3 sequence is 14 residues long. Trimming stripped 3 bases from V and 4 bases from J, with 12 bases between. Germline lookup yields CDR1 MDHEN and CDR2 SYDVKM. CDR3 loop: CASSLDGGGYGYTF. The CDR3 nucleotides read TGTGCCAGCAGTTTGGACGGCGGGGGCTATGGCTACACCTTC.

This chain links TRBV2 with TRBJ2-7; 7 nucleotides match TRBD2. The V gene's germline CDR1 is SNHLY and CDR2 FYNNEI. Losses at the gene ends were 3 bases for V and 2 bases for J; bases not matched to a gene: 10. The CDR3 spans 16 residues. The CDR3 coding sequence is TGTGCCAGCAGTGAGATTGGGGGAGGGGTACCCTACGAGCAGTACTTC. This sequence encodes CASSEIGGGVPYEQYF.

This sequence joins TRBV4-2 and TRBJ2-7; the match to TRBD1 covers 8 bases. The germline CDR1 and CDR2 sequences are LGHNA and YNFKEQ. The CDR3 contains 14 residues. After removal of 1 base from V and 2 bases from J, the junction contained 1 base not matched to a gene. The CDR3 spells CASSQGQGTYEQYF. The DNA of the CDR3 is TGTGCCAGCAGCCAAGGACAGGGGACCTACGAGCAGTACTTC.

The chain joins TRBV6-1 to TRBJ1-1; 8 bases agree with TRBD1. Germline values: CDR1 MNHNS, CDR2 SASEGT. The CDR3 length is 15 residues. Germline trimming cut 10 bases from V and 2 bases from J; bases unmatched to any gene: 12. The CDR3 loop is CATRPIGTGNTEAFF. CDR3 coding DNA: TGTGCCACCCGCCCGATAGGGACAGGAAACACTGAAGCTTTCTTT.

CDR3 DNA sequence: TGCGCCAGCAGCTTGCTTTCGGGTGAGCAGTTCTTC. This encodes CASSLLSGEQFF. The genes are TRBV5-1 and TRBJ2-1; D not resolved. The germline CDR1 and CDR2 sequences are SGHRS and YFSETQ. The CDR3 has 12 amino acids. The V gene lost 1 base and the J gene lost 9 bases, with 8 bases spanning the gap.

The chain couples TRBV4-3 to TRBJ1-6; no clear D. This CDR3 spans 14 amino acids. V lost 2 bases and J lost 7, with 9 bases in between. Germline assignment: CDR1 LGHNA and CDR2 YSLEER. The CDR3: CASSQFPGNSPLHF. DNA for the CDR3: TGCGCCAGCAGCCAATTCCCGGGGAATTCACCCCTCCACTTT.

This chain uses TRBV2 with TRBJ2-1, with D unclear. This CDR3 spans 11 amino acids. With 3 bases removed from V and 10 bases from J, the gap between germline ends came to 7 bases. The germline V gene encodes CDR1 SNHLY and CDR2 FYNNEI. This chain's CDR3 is CASSEQMEQFF. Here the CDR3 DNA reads TGTGCCAGCAGTGAGCAGATGGAGCAGTTCTTC.

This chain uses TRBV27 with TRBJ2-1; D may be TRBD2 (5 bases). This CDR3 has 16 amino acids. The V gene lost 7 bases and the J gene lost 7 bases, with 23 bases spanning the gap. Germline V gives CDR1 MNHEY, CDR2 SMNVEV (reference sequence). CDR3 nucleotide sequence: TGTGCCAGCAAGCTCGTTTCCGGGGTACCCAGTAATGAGCAGTTCTTC. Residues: CASKLVSGVPSNEQFF.

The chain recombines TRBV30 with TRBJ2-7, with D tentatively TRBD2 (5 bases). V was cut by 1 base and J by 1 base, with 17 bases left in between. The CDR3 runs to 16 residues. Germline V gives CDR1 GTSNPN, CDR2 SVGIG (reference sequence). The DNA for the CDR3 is TGTGCCTGGAGTGGGTCGGGCCTAGCTTTATCCTACGAGCAGTACTTC. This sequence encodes CAWSGSGLALSYEQYF. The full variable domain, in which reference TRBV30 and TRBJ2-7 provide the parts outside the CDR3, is SQTIHQWPATLVQPVGSPLSLECTVEGTSNPNLYWYRQAAGRGLQLLFYSVGIGQISSEVPQNLSASRPQDRQFILSSKKLLLSDSGFYLCAWSGSGLALSYEQYFGPGTRLTVT.

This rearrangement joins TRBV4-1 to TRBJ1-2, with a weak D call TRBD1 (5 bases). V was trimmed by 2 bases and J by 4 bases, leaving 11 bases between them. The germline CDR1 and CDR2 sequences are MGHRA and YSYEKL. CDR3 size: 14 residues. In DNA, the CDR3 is TGCGCCAGCAGCCAACTTGGACAAGGCTATGGCTACACCTTC. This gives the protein CASSQLGQGYGYTF.

The CDR3 DNA reads as TGTGCCAGCACCCACGGGACTAGCGGGAGGGCCCCCTACGAGCAGTACTTC. This codes for CASTHGTSGRAPYEQYF. This rearrangement joins TRBV27 to TRBJ2-7; 16 nucleotides align to TRBD2. Looked up from germline, CDR1 is MNHEY and CDR2 is SMNVEV (reference sequence). The CDR3 spans 17 residues. The ends lost 7 bases at V and 2 bases at J; junction bases unmatched: 8.

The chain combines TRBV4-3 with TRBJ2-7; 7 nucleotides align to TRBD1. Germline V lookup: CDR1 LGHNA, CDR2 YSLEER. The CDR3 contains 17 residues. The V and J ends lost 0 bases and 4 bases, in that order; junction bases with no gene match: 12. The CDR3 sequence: CASSQDLTGQPFYEQYF. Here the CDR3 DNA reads TGCGCCAGCAGCCAAGATTTGACGGGACAGCCGTTTTACGAGCAGTACTTC.

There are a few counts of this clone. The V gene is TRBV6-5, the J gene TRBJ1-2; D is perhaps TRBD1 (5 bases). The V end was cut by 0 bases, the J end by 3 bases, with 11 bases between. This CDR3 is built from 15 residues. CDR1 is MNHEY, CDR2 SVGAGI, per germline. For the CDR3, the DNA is TGTGCCAGCAGTTACTCCAGTGGGGGGGACTATGGCTACACCTTC. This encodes CASSYSSGGDYGYTF.

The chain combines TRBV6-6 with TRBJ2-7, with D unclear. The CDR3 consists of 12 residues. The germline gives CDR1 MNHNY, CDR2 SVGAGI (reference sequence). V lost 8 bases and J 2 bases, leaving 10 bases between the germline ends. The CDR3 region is CASRGGTYEQYF. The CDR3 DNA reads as TGTGCCAGCCGCGGCGGCACCTACGAGCAGTACTTC.

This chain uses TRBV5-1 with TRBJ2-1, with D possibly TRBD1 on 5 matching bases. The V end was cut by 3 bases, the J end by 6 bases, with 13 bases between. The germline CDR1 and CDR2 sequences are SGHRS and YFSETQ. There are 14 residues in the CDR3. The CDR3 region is CASSYTGYGNEQFF. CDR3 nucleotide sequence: TGCGCCAGCAGCTACACAGGATACGGCAATGAGCAGTTCTTC. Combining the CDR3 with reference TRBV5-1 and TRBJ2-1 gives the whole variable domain KAGVTQTPRYLIKTRGQQVTLSCSPISGHRSVSWYQQTPGQGLQFLFEYFSETQRNKGNFPGRFSGRQFSNSRSEMNVSTLELGDSALYLCASSYTGYGNEQFFGPGTRLTVL.

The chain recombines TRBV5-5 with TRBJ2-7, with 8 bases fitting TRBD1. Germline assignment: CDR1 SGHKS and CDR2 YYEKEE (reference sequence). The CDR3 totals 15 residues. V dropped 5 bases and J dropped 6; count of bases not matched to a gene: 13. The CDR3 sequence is CASRPSTGQVSEQYF. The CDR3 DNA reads TGTGCCAGCAGGCCCTCTACGGGACAGGTTTCCGAGCAGTACTTC. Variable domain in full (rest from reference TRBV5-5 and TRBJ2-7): DAGVTQSPTHLIKTRGQQVTLRCSPISGHKSVSWYQQVLGQGPQFIFQYYEKEERGRGNFPDRFSARQFPNYSSELNVNALLLGDSALYLCASRPSTGQVSEQYFGPGTRLTVT.

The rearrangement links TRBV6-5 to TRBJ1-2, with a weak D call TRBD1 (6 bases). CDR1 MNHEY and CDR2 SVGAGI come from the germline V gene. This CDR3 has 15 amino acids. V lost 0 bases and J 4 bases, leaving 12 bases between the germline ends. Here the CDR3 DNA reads TGTGCCAGCAGTTACTCGACAGGCGGCGTCTATGGCTACACCTTC. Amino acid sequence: CASSYSTGGVYGYTF.

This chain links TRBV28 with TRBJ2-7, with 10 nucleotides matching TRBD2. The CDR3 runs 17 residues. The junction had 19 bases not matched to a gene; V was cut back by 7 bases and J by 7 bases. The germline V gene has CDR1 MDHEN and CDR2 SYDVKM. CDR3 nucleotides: TGTGCCAGCAACTCCCCCCGGACTAGCGGTCGAAGGGGAGAGCAGTACTTC. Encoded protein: CASNSPRTSGRRGEQYF.